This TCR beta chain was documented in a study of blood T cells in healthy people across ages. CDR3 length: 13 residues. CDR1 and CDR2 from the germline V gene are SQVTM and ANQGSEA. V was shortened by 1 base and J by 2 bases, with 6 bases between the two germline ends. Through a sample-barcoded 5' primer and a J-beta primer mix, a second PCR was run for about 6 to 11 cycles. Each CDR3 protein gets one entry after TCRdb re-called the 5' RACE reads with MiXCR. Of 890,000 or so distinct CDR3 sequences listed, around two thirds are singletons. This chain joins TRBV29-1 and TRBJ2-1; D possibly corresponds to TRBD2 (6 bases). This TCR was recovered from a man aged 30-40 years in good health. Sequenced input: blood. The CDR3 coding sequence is TGCAGCGTTGAAGCGGGGGCCTACAATGAGCAGTTCTTC. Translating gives CSVEAGAYNEQFF.